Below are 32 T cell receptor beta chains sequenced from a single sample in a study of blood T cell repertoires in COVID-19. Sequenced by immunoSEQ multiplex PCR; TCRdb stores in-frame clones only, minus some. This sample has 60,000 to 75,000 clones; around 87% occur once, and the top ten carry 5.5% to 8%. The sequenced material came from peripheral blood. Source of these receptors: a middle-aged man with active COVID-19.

Here the CDR3 reads CASSERVGNTEAFF. DNA for the CDR3: TGTGCCAGCAGTGAGCGGGTAGGTAACACTGAAGCTTTCTTT. The chain has TRBV2 and TRBJ1-1, with D unresolved. Per the germline V gene, CDR1 is SNHLY and CDR2 is FYNNEI. V was trimmed by 3 bases and J by 2 bases, leaving 10 bases between them. The CDR3 sequence is 14 residues long. The whole variable domain, filled in from reference TRBV2 and TRBJ1-1, reads EPEVTQTPSHQVTQMGQEVILRCVPISNHLYFYWYRQILGQKVEFLVSFYNNEISEKSEIFDDQFSVERPDGSNFTLKIRSTKLEDSAMYFCASSERVGNTEAFFGQGTRLTVV.

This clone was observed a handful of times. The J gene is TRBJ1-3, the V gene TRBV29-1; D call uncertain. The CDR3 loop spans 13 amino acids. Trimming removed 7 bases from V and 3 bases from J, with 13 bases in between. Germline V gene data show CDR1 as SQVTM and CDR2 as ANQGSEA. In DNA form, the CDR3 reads TGCAGCGCCATTGACGGGGTTGGAAACACCATATATTTT. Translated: CSAIDGVGNTIYF.

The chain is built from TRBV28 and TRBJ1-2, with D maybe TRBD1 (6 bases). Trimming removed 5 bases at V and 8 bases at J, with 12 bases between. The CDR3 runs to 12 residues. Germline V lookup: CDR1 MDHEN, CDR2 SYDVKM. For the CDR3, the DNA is TGTGCCAGCAGTGTAACAGGGTACGGCTACACCTTC. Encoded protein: CASSVTGYGYTF.

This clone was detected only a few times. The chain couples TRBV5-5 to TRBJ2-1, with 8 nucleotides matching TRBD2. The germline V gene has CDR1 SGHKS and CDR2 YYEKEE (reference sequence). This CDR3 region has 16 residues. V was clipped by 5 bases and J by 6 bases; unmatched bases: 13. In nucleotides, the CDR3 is TGTGCCAGCAGTTCCCTATCGGCGGGAGGAAGCAATGAGCAGTTCTTC. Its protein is CASSSLSAGGSNEQFF. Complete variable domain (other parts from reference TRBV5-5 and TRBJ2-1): DAGVTQSPTHLIKTRGQQVTLRCSPISGHKSVSWYQQVLGQGPQFIFQYYEKEERGRGNFPDRFSARQFPNYSSELNVNALLLGDSALYLCASSSLSAGGSNEQFFGPGTRLTVL.

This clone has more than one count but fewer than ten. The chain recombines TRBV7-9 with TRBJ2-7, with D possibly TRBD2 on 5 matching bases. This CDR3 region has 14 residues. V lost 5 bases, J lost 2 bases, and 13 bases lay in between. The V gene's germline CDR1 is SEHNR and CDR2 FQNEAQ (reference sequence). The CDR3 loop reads CASSVTGVTYEQYF. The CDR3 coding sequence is TGTGCCAGCAGCGTGACCGGGGTGACCTACGAGCAGTACTTC.

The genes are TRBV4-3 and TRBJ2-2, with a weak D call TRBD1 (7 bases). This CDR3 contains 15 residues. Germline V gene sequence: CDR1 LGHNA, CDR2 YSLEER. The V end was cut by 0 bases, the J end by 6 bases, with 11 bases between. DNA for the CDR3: TGCGCCAGCAGCCAAGAGTTCAGGGGGGCCGGGGAGCTGTTTTTT. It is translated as CASSQEFRGAGELFF.

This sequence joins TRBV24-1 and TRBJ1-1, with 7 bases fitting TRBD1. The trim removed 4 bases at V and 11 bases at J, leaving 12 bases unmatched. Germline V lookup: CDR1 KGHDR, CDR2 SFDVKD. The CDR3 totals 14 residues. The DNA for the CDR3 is TGTGCCACCAGTGACCCTGCTGACAGGGATGGGGCTTTCTTT. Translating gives CATSDPADRDGAFF.

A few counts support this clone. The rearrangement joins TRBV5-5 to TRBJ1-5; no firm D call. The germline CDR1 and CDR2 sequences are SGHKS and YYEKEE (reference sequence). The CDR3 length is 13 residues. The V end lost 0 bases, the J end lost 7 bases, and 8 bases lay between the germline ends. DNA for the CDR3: TGTGCCAGCAGCTTGGAAGGAGCCCAGCCCCAGCATTTT. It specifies CASSLEGAQPQHF. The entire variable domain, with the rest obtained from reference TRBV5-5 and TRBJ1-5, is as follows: DAGVTQSPTHLIKTRGQQVTLRCSPISGHKSVSWYQQVLGQGPQFIFQYYEKEERGRGNFPDRFSARQFPNYSSELNVNALLLGDSALYLCASSLEGAQPQHFGDGTRLSIL.

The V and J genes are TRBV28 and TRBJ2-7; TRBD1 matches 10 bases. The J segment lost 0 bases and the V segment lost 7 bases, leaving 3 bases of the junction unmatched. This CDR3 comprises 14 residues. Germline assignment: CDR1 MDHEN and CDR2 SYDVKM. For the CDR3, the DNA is TGTGCCAGCACCGGGACAGGGGCCTCCTACGAGCAGTACTTC. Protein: CASTGTGASYEQYF.

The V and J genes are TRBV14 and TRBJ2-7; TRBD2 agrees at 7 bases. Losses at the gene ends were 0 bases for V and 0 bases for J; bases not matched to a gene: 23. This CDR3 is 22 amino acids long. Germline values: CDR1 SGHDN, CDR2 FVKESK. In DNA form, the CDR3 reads TGTGCCAGCAGCCAAGATCAATTCAGTACGGGTAGCGGGCGGCAATTCTCCTACGAGCAGTACTTC. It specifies CASSQDQFSTGSGRQFSYEQYF.

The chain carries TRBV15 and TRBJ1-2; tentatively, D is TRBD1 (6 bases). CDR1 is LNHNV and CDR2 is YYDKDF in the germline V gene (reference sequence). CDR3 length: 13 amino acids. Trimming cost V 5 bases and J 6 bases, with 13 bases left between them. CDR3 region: CATSDTGRDGYTF. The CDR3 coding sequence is TGTGCCACCAGCGACACAGGGAGGGATGGCTACACCTTC.

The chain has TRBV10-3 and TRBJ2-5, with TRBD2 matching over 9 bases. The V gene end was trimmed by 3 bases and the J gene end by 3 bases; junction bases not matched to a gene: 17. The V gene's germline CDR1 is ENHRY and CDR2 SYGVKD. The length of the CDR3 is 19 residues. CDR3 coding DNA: TGTGCCATCAGTGAACGGGGACCGGGTAGCGGGAGAGGGAAAGAGACCCAGTACTTC. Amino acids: CAISERGPGSGRGKETQYF.

The CDR3 DNA reads as TGTGCCAGCAGTTTGTGGGGCGACGGTGCCGAGCAGTACTTC. This translates into CASSLWGDGAEQYF. The chain uses TRBV27 and TRBJ2-7; D perhaps matches TRBD1 (5 bases). Trimming took 3 bases from V and 6 from J, leaving 15 bases between them. CDR3 length: 14 residues. Germline CDR1 is MNHEY and CDR2 is SMNVEV (reference sequence).

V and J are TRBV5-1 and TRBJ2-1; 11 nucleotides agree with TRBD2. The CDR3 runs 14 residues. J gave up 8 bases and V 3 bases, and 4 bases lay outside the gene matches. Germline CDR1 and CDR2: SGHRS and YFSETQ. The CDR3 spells CASSSLTSGDEQFF. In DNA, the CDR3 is TGCGCCAGCAGCTCCTTGACTAGCGGGGATGAGCAGTTCTTC.

The CDR3 reads CASSLVQDTEAFF. The CDR3 DNA sequence: TGTGCCAGCAGCTTGGTCCAGGACACTGAAGCTTTCTTT. The V and J genes are TRBV5-4 and TRBJ1-1; D gene unclear. The CDR3 spans 13 residues. Germline V gene lookup returns CDR1 SGHNT and CDR2 YYREEE (reference sequence). V was clipped by 0 bases and J by 3 bases, with 6 bases between them.

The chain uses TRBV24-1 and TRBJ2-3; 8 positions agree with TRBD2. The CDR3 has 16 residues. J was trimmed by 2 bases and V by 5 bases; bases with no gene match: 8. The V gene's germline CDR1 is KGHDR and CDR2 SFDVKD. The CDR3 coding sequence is TGTGCCACCAGTGTCGAGCGGGAGACTGACACAGATACGCAGTATTTT. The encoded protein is CATSVERETDTDTQYF.

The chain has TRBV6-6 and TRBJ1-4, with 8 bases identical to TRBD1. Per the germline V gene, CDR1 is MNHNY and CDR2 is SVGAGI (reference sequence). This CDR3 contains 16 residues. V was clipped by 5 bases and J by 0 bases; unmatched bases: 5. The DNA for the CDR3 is TGTGCCAGCAGTCGGACAGGGCCCGCAACTAATGAAAAACTGTTTTTT. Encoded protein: CASSRTGPATNEKLFF.

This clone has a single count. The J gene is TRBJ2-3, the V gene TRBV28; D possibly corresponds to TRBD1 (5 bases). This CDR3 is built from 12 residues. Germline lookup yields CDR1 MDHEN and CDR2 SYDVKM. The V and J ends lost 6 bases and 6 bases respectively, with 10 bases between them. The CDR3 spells CASSYSGDTQYF. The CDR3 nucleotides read TGTGCCAGCAGCTATTCAGGGGATACGCAGTATTTT.

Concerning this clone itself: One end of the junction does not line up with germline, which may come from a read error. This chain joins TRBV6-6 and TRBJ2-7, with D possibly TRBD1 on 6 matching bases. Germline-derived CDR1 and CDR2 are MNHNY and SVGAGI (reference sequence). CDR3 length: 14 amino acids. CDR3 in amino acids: CASSYSGQGPNQNF. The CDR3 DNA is TGTGCCAGCAGTTACTCAGGGCAGGGGCCCAATCAGAACTTC.

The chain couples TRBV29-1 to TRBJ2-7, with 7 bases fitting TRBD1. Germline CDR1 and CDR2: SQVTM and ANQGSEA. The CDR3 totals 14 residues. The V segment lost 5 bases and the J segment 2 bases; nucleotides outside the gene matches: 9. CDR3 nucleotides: TGCAGCGTTCAGACAGGGTTCGGAGCCTACGAGCAGTACTTC. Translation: CSVQTGFGAYEQYF.

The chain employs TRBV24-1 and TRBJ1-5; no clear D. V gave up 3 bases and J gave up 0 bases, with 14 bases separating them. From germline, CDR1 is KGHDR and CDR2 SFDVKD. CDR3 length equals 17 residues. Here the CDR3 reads CATSDPRRAGSNQPQHF. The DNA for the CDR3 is TGTGCCACCAGTGATCCCCGTCGGGCGGGTAGCAATCAGCCCCAGCATTTT.

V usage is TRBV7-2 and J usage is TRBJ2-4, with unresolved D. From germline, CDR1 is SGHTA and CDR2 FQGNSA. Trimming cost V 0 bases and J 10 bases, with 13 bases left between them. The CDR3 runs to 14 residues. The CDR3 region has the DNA TGTGCCAGCAGCTTAGCGCAAGGAGCTGCTATTCAGTACTTC. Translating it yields CASSLAQGAAIQYF.

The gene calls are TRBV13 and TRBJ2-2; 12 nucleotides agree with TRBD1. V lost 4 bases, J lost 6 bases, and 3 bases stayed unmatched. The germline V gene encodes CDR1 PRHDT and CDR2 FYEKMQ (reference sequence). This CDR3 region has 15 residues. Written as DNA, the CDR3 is TGTGCCAGCAGCTCGGGACAGGGGGCCGCCGGGGAGCTGTTTTTT. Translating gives CASSSGQGAAGELFF.

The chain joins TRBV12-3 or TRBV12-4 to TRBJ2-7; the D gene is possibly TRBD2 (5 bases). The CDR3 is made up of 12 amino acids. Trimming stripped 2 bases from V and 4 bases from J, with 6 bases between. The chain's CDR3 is CASSLTGYEQYF. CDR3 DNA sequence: TGTGCCAGCAGTTTAACGGGGTACGAGCAGTACTTC.

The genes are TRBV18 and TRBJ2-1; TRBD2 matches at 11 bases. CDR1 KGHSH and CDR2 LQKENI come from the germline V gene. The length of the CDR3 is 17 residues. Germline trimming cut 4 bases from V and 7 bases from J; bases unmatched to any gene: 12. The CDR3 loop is CASSRQSPGTSGNEQFF. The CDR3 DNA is TGTGCCAGCTCACGACAAAGCCCCGGGACTAGCGGAAATGAGCAGTTCTTC.

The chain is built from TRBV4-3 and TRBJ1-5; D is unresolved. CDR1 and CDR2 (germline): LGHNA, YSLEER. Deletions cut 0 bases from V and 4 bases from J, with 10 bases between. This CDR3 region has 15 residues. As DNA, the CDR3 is TGCGCCAGCAGCCAAGACCTCCGACTTAATCAGCCCCAGCATTTT. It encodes CASSQDLRLNQPQHF.

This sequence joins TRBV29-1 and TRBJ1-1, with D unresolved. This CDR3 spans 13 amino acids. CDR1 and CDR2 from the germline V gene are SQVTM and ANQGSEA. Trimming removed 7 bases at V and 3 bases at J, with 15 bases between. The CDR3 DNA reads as TGCAGCGCCCCGGGAACCGGTCACACTGAAGCTTTCTTT. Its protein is CSAPGTGHTEAFF.

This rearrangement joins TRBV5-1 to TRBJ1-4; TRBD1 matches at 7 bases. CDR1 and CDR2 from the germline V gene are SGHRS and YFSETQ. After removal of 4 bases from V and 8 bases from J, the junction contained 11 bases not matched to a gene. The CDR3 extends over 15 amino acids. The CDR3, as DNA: TGCGCCAGCAGCCCGGACGGGACAGCGGGCGAAAAACTGTTTTTT. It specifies CASSPDGTAGEKLFF.

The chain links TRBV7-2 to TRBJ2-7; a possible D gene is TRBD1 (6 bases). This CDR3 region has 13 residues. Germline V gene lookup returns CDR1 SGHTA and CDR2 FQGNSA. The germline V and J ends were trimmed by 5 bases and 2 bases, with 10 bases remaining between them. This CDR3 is CASSPQGPYEQYF. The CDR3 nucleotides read TGTGCCAGCAGCCCACAGGGTCCCTACGAGCAGTACTTC.

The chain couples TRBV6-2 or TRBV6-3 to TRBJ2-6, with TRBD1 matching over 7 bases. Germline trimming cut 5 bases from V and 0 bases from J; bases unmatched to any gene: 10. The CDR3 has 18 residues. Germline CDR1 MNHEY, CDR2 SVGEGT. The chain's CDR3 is CASSRPGQVSSGANVLTF. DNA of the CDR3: TGTGCCAGCAGTCGCCCCGGACAGGTCAGCTCTGGGGCCAACGTCCTGACTTTC.

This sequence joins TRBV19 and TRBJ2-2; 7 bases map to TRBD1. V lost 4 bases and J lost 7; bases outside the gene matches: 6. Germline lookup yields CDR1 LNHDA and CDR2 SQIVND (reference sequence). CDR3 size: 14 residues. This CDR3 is CASSTGQPNGELFF. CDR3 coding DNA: TGTGCCAGTAGTACGGGACAGCCAAACGGGGAGCTGTTTTTT.

The CDR3 DNA follows: TGTCTAGCGGAAAAAGAGACCCAGTACTTC. This gives the protein CLAEKETQYF. The gene calls are TRBV5-4 and TRBJ2-5; TRBD2 matches at 7 bases. The length of the CDR3 is 10 residues. The V gene's germline CDR1 is SGHNT and CDR2 YYREEE (reference sequence).